These 10 T cell receptor beta chains originate from one sample sequenced in a study of blood T cells in healthy people across ages. Together with a sample-barcoded 5' primer, a J-beta primer mix was included in a second PCR lasting roughly 6 to 12 cycles. TCRdb itself ran the 5' RACE reads through MiXCR, one entry per CDR3 protein. The sample includes roughly 2 million distinct CDR3 sequences, 49% of them seen just once. Source material: blood. These receptors originate from a woman in her thirties or forties in good health.

The CDR3 here is CAISGPGLAGTDTQYF. CDR3 in DNA: TGTGCCATCAGTGGCCCCGGACTAGCGGGCACAGATACGCAGTATTTT. V is TRBV10-3 and J is TRBJ2-3; TRBD2 matches at 10 bases. The V segment lost 4 bases and the J segment 1 base; nucleotides outside the gene matches: 5. The CDR3 length is 16 residues. Germline CDR1 and CDR2: ENHRY and SYGVKD.

This clonotype was observed a handful of times. The CDR3 spells CATRQGNNQPQHF. The DNA for the CDR3 is TGTGCCACCCGACAGGGAAACAATCAGCCCCAGCATTTT. The chain combines TRBV6-6 with TRBJ1-5; 7 bases match TRBD1. Germline CDR1 MNHNY, CDR2 SVGAGI (reference sequence). The trim removed 10 bases at V and 3 bases at J, leaving 6 bases unmatched. The CDR3 runs to 13 residues.

Points on this clonotype: The CDR3 carries no conserved terminal phenylalanine or tryptophan, so it likely arises from a read error. The chain carries TRBV4-3 and TRBJ2-7; maybe TRBD2 (6 bases). V lost 0 bases and J lost 4, with 10 bases in between. The germline gives CDR1 LGHNA, CDR2 YSLEER. The CDR3 length is 14 residues. The CDR3 region is CASSQEGGSYEQYY. DNA for the CDR3: TGCGCCAGCAGCCAAGAGGGGGGATCATACGAGCAGTACTAC.

CDR3 sequence: CASRTSHRRFNEKLFF. DNA of the CDR3: TGTGCCAGCAGAACGTCTCACAGGAGATTTAATGAAAAACTGTTTTTT. The chain joins TRBV12-3 or TRBV12-4 to TRBJ1-4; a possible D gene is TRBD1 (5 bases). Trimming left V 6 bases short and J 4 bases short, with 18 bases between. The CDR3 totals 16 residues.

The V call is TRBV7-8, the J call TRBJ1-6; 10 bases map to TRBD1. The CDR3 is made up of 17 amino acids. Per germline, CDR1 SGHVS and CDR2 FQNEAQ. Trimming at V came to 5 bases and at J to 4 bases, leaving 8 bases not matched to a gene. The CDR3 DNA follows: TGTGCCAGCAGCCCAGACAGGGGGCCGACTTATAATTCACCCCTCCACTTT. It encodes CASSPDRGPTYNSPLHF.

This chain links TRBV6-2 or TRBV6-3 with TRBJ2-5; TRBD2 might be the D (5 bases). The DNA end is more similar to TRBJ2-7, so the J call may be wrong. Looked up from germline, CDR1 is MNHEY and CDR2 is SVGEGT. The CDR3 contains 14 residues. The CDR3 coding sequence is TGTGCCGGACGAAGAAGCGGTCGGAACTACGAGCAGTACTTC. This sequence encodes CAGRRSGRNYEQYF.

The gene calls are TRBV12-3 or TRBV12-4 and TRBJ1-2; 7 bases agree with TRBD1. The CDR3 loop spans 14 amino acids. With V trimmed by 4 bases and J by 0 bases, 2 bases remained unmatched. CDR3 in amino acids: CASSSDRPNYGYTF. The DNA for the CDR3 is TGTGCCAGCAGTTCGGACAGGCCTAACTATGGCTACACCTTC.

There are a few counts of this clonotype. The gene calls are TRBV6-5 and TRBJ2-5; D may match TRBD1 or TRBD2 (6 bases each). Germline V lookup: CDR1 MNHEY, CDR2 SVGAGI. The CDR3 has 15 residues. V was cut by 2 bases and J by 11 bases, with 21 bases left in between. This CDR3 is CASSYGGRSIHEQYF. CDR3 DNA sequence: TGTGCCAGCAGTTACGGGGGGCGATCAATCCATGAGCAGTACTTC.

The sample holds a few counts of this clonotype. The gene calls are TRBV7-9 and TRBJ1-5, with TRBD1 as a possible D gene (6 bases). The CDR3 loop spans 14 amino acids. The V gene lost 1 base and the J gene lost 5 bases, with 9 bases spanning the gap. Germline V lookup: CDR1 SEHNR, CDR2 FQNEAQ (reference sequence). The CDR3 DNA follows: TGTGCCAGCAGCTTAGAGGGGGTCGATCAGCCCCAGCATTTT. This gives the protein CASSLEGVDQPQHF.

This chain connects TRBV5-1 to TRBJ2-1; perhaps TRBD1 as D (5 bases). The germline CDR1 and CDR2 sequences are SGHRS and YFSETQ. Trimming took 4 bases from V and 4 from J, leaving 12 bases between them. This CDR3 comprises 14 residues. The CDR3 bases are TGCGCCAGCAGCGTGGCTAGGGGTTACAATGAGCAGTTCTTC. As protein: CASSVARGYNEQFF. The full variable domain, completed using reference TRBV5-1 and TRBJ2-1, is KAGVTQTPRYLIKTRGQQVTLSCSPISGHRSVSWYQQTPGQGLQFLFEYFSETQRNKGNFPGRFSGRQFSNSRSEMNVSTLELGDSALYLCASSVARGYNEQFFGPGTRLTVL.